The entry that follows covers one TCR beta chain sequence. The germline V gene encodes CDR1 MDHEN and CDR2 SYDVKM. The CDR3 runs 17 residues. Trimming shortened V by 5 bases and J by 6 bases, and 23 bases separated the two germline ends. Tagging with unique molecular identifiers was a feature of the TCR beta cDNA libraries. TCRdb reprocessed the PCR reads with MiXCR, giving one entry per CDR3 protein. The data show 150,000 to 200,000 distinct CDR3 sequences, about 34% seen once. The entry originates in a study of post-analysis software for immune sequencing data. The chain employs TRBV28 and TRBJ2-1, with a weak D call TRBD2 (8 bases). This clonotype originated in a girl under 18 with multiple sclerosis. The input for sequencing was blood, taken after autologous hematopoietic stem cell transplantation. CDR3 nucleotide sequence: TGTGCCAGCAGTACAAGGGGGCGGGAGGCACCGGGCAATGAGCAGTTCTTC. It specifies CASSTRGREAPGNEQFF. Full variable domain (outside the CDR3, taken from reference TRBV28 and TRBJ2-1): DVKVTQSSRYLVKRTGEKVFLECVQDMDHENMFWYRQDPGLGLRLIYFSYDVKMKEKGDIPEGYSVSREKKERFSLILESASTNQTSMYLCASSTRGREAPGNEQFFGPGTRLTVL.